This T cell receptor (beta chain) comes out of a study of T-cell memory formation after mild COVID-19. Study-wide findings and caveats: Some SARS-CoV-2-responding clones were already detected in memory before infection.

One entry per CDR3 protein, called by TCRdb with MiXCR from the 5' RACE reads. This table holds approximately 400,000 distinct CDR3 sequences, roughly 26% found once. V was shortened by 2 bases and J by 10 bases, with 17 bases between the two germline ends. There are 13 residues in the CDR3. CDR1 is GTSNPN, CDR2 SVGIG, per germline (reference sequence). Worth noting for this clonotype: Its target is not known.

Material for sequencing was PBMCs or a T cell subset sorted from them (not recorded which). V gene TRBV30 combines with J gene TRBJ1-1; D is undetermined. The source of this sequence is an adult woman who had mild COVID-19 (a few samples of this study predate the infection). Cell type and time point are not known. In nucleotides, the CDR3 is TGTGCCTGGAGTACAGCAGTGCTTGTTGGAGCTTTCTTT. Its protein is CAWSTAVLVGAFF.